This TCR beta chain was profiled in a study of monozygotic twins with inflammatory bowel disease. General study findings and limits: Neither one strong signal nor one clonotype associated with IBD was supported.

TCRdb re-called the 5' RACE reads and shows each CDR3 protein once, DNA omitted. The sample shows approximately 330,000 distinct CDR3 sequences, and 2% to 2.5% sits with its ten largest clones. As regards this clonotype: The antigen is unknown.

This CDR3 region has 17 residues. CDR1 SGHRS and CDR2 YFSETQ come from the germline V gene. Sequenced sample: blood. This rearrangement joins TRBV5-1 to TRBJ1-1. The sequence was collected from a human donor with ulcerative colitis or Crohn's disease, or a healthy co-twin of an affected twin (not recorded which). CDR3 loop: CASSLMIRGGSNTEAFF.